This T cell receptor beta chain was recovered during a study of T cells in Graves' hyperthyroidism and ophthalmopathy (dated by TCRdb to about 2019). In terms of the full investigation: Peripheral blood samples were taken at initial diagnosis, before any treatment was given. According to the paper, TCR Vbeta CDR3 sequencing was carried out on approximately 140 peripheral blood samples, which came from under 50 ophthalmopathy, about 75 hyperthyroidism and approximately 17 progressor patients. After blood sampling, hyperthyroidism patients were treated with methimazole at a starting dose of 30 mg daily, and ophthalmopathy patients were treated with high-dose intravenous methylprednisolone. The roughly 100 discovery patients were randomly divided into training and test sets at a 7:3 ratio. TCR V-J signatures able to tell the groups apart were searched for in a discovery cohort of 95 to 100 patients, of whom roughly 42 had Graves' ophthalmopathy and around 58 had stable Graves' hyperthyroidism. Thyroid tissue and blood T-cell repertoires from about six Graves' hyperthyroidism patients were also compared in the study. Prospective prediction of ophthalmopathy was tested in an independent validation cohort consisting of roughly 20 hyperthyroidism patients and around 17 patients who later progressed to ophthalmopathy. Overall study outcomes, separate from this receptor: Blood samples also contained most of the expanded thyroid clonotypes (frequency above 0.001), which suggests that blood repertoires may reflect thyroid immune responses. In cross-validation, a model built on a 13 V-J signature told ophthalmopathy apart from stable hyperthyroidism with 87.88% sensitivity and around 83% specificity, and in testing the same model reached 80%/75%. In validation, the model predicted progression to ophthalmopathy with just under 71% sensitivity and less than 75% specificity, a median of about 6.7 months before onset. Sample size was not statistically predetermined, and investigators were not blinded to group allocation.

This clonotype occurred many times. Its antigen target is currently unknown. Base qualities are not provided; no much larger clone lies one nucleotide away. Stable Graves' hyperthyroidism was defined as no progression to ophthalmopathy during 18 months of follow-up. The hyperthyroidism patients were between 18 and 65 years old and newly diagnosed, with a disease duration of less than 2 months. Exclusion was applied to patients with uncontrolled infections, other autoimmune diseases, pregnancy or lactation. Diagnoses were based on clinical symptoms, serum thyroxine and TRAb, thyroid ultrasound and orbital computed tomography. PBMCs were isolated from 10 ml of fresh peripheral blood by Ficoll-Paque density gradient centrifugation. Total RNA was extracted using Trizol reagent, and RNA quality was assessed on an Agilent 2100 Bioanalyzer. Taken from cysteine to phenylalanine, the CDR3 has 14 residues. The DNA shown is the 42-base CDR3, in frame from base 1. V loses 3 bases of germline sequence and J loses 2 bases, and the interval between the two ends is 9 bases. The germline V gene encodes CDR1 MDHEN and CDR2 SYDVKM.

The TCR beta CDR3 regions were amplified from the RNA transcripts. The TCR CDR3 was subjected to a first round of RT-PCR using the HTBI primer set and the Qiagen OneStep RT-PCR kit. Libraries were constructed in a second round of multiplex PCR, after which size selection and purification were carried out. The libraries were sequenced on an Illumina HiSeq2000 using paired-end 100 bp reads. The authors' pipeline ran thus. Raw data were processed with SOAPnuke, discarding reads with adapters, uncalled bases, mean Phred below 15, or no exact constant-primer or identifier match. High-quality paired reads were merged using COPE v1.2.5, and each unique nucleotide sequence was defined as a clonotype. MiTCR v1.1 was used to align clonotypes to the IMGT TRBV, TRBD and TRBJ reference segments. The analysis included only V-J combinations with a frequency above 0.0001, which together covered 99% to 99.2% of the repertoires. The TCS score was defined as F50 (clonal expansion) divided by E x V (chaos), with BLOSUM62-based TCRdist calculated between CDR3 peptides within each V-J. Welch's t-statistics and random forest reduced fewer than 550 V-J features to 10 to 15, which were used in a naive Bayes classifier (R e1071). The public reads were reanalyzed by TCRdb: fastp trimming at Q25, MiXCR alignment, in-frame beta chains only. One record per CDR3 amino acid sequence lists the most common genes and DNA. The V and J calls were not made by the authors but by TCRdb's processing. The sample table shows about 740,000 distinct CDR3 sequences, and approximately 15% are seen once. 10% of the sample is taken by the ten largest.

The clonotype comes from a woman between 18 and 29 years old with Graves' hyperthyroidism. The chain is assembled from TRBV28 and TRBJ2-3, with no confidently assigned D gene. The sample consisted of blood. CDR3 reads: CASSFEISTDTQYF. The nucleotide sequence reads TGTGCCAGCAGTTTCGAGATATCCACAGATACGCAGTATTTT.